These T cell receptor beta chains were read from a single sample in a study of cytomegalovirus exposure and HLA in healthy donors. Profiled with immunoSEQ multiplex PCR; TCRdb holds only in-frame clones, not every one. The table lists tens of thousands of clones, roughly 87% of them singletons. The sample comprised PBMCs. The receptors were sampled from a middle-aged woman in good health and CMV-seropositive. The CDR3 runs from the conserved cysteine through the conserved F or W. A D gene is named only where the DNA matches it firmly. Clone size is not always given. Where it is, it says once, few, many or a class for expanded clones.

j_gene: TRBJ1-1
abundance: once
v_gene: TRBV5-5
d_gene: .
CDR3nt: TGTGCCAGCAGCTTGGTGGTTTCTGCGGGGAACACTGAAGCTTTCTTT
CDR3aa: CASSLVVSAGNTEAFF

j_gene: TRBJ2-1
abundance: .
v_gene: TRBV27
d_gene: .
CDR3nt: TGTGCCAGCAGTTTTTGGGGGCGGCCAACTTATGAGCAGTTCTTC
CDR3aa: CASSFWGRPTYEQFF

j_gene: TRBJ2-3
abundance: .
v_gene: TRBV2
d_gene: .
CDR3nt: TGTGCCAGCAGGGGGGACAATAGGATAGATACGCAGTATTTT
CDR3aa: CASRGDNRIDTQYF

j_gene: TRBJ2-5
abundance: .
v_gene: TRBV18
d_gene: .
CDR3nt: TGTGCCAGCTCACCTCTCCGGAAAGGGGGGGAGGAGACCCAGTACTTC
CDR3aa: CASSPLRKGGEETQYF

j_gene: TRBJ1-3
abundance: .
v_gene: TRBV5-5
d_gene: TRBD1
CDR3nt: TGTGCCAGCAGCTCATGGACAGGGGGGTCTGGAAACACCATATATTTT
CDR3aa: CASSSWTGGSGNTIYF

j_gene: TRBJ1-1
abundance: few
v_gene: TRBV5-5
d_gene: .
CDR3nt: TGTGCCAGCAGCTTGTCACTTACCTACACTGAAGCTTTCTTT
CDR3aa: CASSLSLTYTEAFF

j_gene: TRBJ2-5
abundance: .
v_gene: TRBV5-1
d_gene: .
CDR3nt: TGCGCCAGCAGCGGAACTGGGCTTGGAGAGACCCAGTACTTC
CDR3aa: CASSGTGLGETQYF

j_gene: TRBJ1-1
abundance: .
v_gene: TRBV11-3
d_gene: TRBD1
CDR3nt: TGTGCCAGCAGCTTATCGGGGACAGCGAACACTGAAGCTTTCTTT
CDR3aa: CASSLSGTANTEAFF

j_gene: TRBJ2-3
abundance: .
v_gene: TRBV28
d_gene: TRBD2
CDR3nt: TGTGCCAGCGGTACTCGACTAGCGGGGCATAGCACAGATACGCAGTATTTT
CDR3aa: CASGTRLAGHSTDTQYF

j_gene: TRBJ2-7
abundance: few
v_gene: TRBV27
d_gene: .
CDR3nt: TGTGCCAGCAGTTTATCACCCGCAGGTGGTTCCTACGAGCAGTACTTC
CDR3aa: CASSLSPAGGSYEQYF

j_gene: TRBJ2-5
abundance: .
v_gene: TRBV11-2
d_gene: .
CDR3nt: TGTGCCAGCAGCTTTGGAAATCAGGGTAGGCGGCAAGAGACCCAGTACTTC
CDR3aa: CASSFGNQGRRQETQYF

j_gene: TRBJ2-5
abundance: few
v_gene: TRBV25-1
d_gene: .
CDR3nt: TGTGCCAGCAGTACCCGGGACACCCAAGAGACCCAGTACTTC
CDR3aa: CASSTRDTQETQYF

j_gene: TRBJ2-1
abundance: once
v_gene: TRBV5-1
d_gene: .
CDR3nt: TGCGCCAGCAGTCTGTTGAGGTCCGGGAATGAGCAGTTCTTC
CDR3aa: CASSLLRSGNEQFF

j_gene: TRBJ2-2
abundance: .
v_gene: TRBV7-6
d_gene: TRBD2
CDR3nt: TGTGCCAGCAGCTTAAAGCTTGCGGGAGAACCCACCGGGGAGCTGTTTTTT
CDR3aa: CASSLKLAGEPTGELFF

j_gene: TRBJ2-7
abundance: once
v_gene: TRBV6-5
d_gene: TRBD2
CDR3nt: TGTGCCAGCAGCGGGACTAGCGATTCCTACGAGCAGTACTTC
CDR3aa: CASSGTSDSYEQYF

j_gene: TRBJ1-2
abundance: .
v_gene: TRBV27
d_gene: TRBD1
CDR3nt: TGTGCCAGCAGTTTAAGTGTATTAGGACAGGGGCTTGGCTACACCTTC
CDR3aa: CASSLSVLGQGLGYTF

j_gene: TRBJ2-7
abundance: .
v_gene: TRBV6-5
d_gene: TRBD2
CDR3nt: TGTGCCAGCAGTTACGAGCTAGCGGGGGGAGCAGAGTACTTC
CDR3aa: CASSYELAGGAEYF

j_gene: TRBJ1-3
abundance: .
v_gene: TRBV7-6
d_gene: .
CDR3nt: TGTGCCAGCAGCTTGTCCACGGGGAGGGTTAGCTCTGGAAACACCATATATTTT
CDR3aa: CASSLSTGRVSSGNTIYF

j_gene: TRBJ2-7
abundance: .
v_gene: TRBV10-3
d_gene: TRBD2
CDR3nt: TGTGCCATCAGTGAGTCCCGGACTAGCGGAGGCAAAAACGAGCAGTACTTC
CDR3aa: CAISESRTSGGKNEQYF

j_gene: TRBJ2-1
abundance: few
v_gene: TRBV5-6
d_gene: .
CDR3nt: TGTGCCAGCAGCTTTAACAATGAGCAGTTCTTC
CDR3aa: CASSFNNEQFF

j_gene: TRBJ1-6
abundance: .
v_gene: TRBV11-2
d_gene: .
CDR3nt: TGTGCCAGCAGCTTAAGTCGAGATTCACCCCTCCACTTT
CDR3aa: CASSLSRDSPLHF

j_gene: TRBJ2-1
abundance: .
v_gene: TRBV6-5
d_gene: TRBD2
CDR3nt: TGTGCCAGCGGCGGACTAGCGGGAGGGCCTAATTCCTTGTTCTTC
CDR3aa: CASGGLAGGPNSLFF

j_gene: TRBJ2-1
abundance: .
v_gene: TRBV7-9
d_gene: .
CDR3nt: TGTTCCAGCAGCCACTCGGTCCGTGACAGAGTTTTCAATGAGCAGTTCTTC
CDR3aa: CSSSHSVRDRVFNEQFF

j_gene: TRBJ2-1
abundance: once
v_gene: TRBV15
d_gene: .
CDR3nt: TGTGCCACCGGCCCTGCCCTTGGCAATGAGCAGTTCTTC
CDR3aa: CATGPALGNEQFF

j_gene: TRBJ1-5
abundance: .
v_gene: TRBV6-6
d_gene: TRBD1
CDR3nt: TGTGCCAGCAGTTACGGGACAGGGAAAGGTCAGCCCCAGCATTTT
CDR3aa: CASSYGTGKGQPQHF

j_gene: TRBJ2-1
abundance: once
v_gene: TRBV11-2
d_gene: .
CDR3nt: TGTGCCAGCAGCTTAGGCGTGTACAATGAGCAGTTCTTC
CDR3aa: CASSLGVYNEQFF

j_gene: TRBJ2-3
abundance: .
v_gene: TRBV2
d_gene: TRBD2
CDR3nt: TGTGCCAGCAGTTATTTTAGCGGGGTTAGCACAGATACGCAGTATTTT
CDR3aa: CASSYFSGVSTDTQYF

j_gene: TRBJ2-5
abundance: .
v_gene: TRBV18
d_gene: TRBD1
CDR3nt: TGTGCCAGCTCACCCGCCCGGACAGGTCAAGAGACCCAGTACTTC
CDR3aa: CASSPARTGQETQYF